This T cell receptor beta chain appears in the sequencing data of a study of neurological immune-mediated disorders. Findings and limits, study-wide: Sharing of CDR3 amino acid sequences among expanded clones across subjects was absent, suggesting private repertoires in all groups.

Germline V gene lookup returns CDR1 SGHRS and CDR2 YFSETQ. The CDR3 extends over 14 amino acids. Trimming removed 3 bases at V and 1 base at J, with 10 bases between. A blood bank in Maryland, USA, provided the volunteers who served as healthy controls. Preparation of the unsorted libraries drew on 2 million PBMCs stored at -80 C. This clonotype was picked up many times. As yet, its antigen is unknown. The authors made cDNA by 5'RACE with 10-nucleotide random UMIs. TCRdb reprocessed the 5' RACE reads via MiXCR and lists one record per CDR3 protein. The sample yields almost 30,000 distinct CDR3 sequences, about 12% seen once.

The sequenced sample was PBMCs. This chain joins TRBV5-1 and TRBJ1-1; D not certain. The TCR was taken from a woman in her fifties or sixties in good health. The CDR3 nucleotides read TGCGCCAGCAGCTCAGGTTCGCCGAACACTGAAGCTTTCTTT. Translating gives CASSSGSPNTEAFF.